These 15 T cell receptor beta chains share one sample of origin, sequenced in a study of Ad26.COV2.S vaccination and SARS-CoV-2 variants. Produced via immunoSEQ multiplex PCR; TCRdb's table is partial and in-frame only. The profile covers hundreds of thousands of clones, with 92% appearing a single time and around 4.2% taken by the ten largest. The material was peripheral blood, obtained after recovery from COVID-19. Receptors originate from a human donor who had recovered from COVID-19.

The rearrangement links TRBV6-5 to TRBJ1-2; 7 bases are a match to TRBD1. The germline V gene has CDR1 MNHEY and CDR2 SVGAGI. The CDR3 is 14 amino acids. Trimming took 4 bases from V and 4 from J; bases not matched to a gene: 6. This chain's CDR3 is CASSWTGALYGYTF. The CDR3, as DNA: TGTGCCAGCAGTTGGACAGGAGCCCTCTATGGCTACACCTTC.

The CDR3 sequence is CASSREDRDNQPQHF. CDR3 DNA sequence: TGTGCCAGCAGTCGAGAAGACAGAGACAATCAGCCCCAGCATTTT. The chain combines TRBV27 with TRBJ1-5; possible D gene TRBD1, 5 bases. Germline V gene sequence: CDR1 MNHEY, CDR2 SMNVEV (reference sequence). CDR3 length equals 15 residues. V lost 5 bases and J 3 bases, leaving 14 bases between the germline ends.

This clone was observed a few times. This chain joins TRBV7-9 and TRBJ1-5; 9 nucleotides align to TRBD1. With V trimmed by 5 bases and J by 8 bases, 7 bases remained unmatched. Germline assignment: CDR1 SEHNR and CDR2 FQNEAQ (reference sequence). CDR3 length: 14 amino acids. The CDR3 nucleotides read TGTGCCAGCAGCCCCGGGACAGGGTTTGAGCCCCAGCATTTT. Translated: CASSPGTGFEPQHF.

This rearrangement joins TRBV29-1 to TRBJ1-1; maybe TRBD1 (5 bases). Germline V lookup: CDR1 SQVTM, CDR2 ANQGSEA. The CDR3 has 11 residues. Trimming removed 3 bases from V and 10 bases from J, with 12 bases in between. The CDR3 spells CSVDQGGGAFF. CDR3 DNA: TGCAGCGTTGATCAGGGTGGAGGAGCTTTCTTT.

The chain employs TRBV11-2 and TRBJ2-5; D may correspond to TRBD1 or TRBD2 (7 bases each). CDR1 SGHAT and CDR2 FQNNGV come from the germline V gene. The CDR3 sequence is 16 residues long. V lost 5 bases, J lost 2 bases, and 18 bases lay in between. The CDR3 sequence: CASSPGRGLVQETQYF. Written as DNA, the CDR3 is TGTGCCAGCAGCCCGGGGAGGGGGCTCGTACAAGAGACCCAGTACTTC.

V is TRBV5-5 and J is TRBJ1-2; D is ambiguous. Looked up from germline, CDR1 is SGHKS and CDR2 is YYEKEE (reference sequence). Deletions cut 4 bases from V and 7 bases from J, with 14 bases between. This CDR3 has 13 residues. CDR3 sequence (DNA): TGTGCCAGCAGCGCGCCGGGGTCGGGTGGCTACACCTTC. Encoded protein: CASSAPGSGGYTF.

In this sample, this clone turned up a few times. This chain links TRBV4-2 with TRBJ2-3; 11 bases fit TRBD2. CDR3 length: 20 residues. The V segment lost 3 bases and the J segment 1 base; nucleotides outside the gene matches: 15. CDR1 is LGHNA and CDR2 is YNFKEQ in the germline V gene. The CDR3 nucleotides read TGTGCCAGCAGCCACCCCGGTCTAGCGGGGGGTACCAGTCGCACAGATACGCAGTATTTT. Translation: CASSHPGLAGGTSRTDTQYF.

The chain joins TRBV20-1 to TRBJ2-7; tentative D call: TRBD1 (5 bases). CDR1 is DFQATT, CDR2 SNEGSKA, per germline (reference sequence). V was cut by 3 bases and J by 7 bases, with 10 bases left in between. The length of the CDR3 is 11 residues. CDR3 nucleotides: TGCAGTGCTAGTGCCGCAGGGGAGCAGTACTTC. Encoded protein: CSASAAGEQYF.

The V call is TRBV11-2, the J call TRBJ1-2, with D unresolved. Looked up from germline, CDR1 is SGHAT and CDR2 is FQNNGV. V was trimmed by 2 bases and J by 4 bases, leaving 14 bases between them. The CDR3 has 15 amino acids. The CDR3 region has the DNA TGTGCCAGCAGCTTAAGGGCAGATCCCACCTATGGCTACACCTTC. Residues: CASSLRADPTYGYTF.

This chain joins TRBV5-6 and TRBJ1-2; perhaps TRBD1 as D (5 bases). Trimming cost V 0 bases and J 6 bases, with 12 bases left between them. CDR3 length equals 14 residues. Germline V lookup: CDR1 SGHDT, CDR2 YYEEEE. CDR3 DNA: TGTGCCAGCAGCTTGGCGGGACTAGGTAATGGCTACACCTTC. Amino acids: CASSLAGLGNGYTF.

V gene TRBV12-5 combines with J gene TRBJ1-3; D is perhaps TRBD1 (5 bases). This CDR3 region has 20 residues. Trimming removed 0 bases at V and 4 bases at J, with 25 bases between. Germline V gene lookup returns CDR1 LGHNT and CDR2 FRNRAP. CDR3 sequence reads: CASGLVRDGVLWAGGNTIYF. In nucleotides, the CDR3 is TGTGCTAGTGGTTTGGTACGGGACGGAGTCCTATGGGCTGGGGGAAACACCATATATTTT.

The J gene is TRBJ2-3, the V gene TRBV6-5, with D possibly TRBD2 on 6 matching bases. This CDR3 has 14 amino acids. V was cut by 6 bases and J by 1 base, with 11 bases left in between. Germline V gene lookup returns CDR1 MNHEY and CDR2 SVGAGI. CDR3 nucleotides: TGTGCCAGCAGAGACCCGGGGGGCACAGATACGCAGTATTTT. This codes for CASRDPGGTDTQYF.

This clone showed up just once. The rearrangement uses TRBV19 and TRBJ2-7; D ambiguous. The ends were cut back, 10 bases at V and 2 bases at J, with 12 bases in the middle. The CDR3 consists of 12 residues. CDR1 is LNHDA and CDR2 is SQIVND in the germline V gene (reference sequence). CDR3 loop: CATGDPTYEQYF. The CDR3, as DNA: TGTGCCACAGGCGACCCGACCTACGAGCAGTACTTC. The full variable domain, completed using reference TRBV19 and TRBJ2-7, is DGGITQSPKYLFRKEGQNVTLSCEQNLNHDAMYWYRQDPGQGLRLIYYSQIVNDFQKGDIAEGYSVSREKKESFPLTVTSAQKNPTAFYLCATGDPTYEQYFGPGTRLTVT.

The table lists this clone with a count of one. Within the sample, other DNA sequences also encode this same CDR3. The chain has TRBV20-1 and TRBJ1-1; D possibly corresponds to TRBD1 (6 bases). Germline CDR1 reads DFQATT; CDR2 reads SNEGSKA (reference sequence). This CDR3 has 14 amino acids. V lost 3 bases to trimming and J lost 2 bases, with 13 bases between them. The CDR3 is CSASPGTRNTEAFF. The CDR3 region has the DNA TGCAGTGCTAGTCCCGGGACACGAAACACTGAAGCTTTCTTT.

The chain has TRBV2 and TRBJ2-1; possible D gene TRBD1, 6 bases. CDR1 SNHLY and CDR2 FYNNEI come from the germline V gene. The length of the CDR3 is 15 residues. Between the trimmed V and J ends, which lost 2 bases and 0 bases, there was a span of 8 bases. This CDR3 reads CASSERGSSYNEQFF. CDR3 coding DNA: TGTGCCAGCAGTGAAAGGGGGAGCTCCTACAATGAGCAGTTCTTC.